Reported below is one T cell receptor beta chain. Its antigen is not known. Repertoires were generated with immunoSEQ multiplex PCR, while TCRdb's copy carries only in-frame clones and drops some. Among roughly 220,000 clones listed, 65% to 85% were seen once. The germline V and J ends were trimmed by 10 bases and 3 bases, with 25 bases remaining between them. Germline CDR1 is SNHLY and CDR2 is FYNNEI. The CDR3 is 17 amino acids. The entry originates in a study of cytomegalovirus exposure and HLA in healthy donors. In the study overall: It was reported in a later analysis that the same platform had been used for the approximately 110 validation repertoires as for the roughly 650 first-cohort repertoires.

Findings and limits, study-wide: It was reportedly the case that the classifier diagnosed cytomegalovirus status with high specificity and sensitivity. There were a few CMV-associated chains whose specificity for CMV antigens was confirmed in vitro. The study put 150 to 200 TCR beta chains on its list as cytomegalovirus-associated.

Specimen: PBMCs. The J gene is TRBJ2-1, the V gene TRBV2; possibly TRBD1 or TRBD2 for D (5 bases each). The TCR originated in a woman between 25 and 40 years old in good health and CMV-seropositive. The CDR3 region is CATQKDWGRGIYNEQFF. In DNA, the CDR3 is TGTGCCACTCAGAAGGATTGGGGACGAGGAATCTACAATGAGCAGTTCTTC.